These 2 T cell receptor beta chains were all obtained from the same sample, sequenced in a study. TCRdb recomputed calls from the RT-PCR reads with MiXCR, one row per CDR3 protein. The sample carries hundreds of thousands of distinct CDR3 sequences, about 14% recorded once. The sample comprised memory CD4+ T cells from blood. The source of these receptors is a female donor in good health, serving as a healthy control.

The chain carries TRBV24-1 and TRBJ2-5, with 11 bases fitting TRBD2. CDR3 length: 16 residues. CDR1 KGHDR and CDR2 SFDVKD come from the germline V gene. After removal of 3 bases from V and 0 bases from J, the junction contained 2 bases not matched to a gene. DNA for the CDR3: TGTGCCACCAGTGATCCACTAGCGGGGGACCAAGAGACCCAGTACTTC. It codes for CATSDPLAGDQETQYF.

This clonotype came up many times. The V gene is TRBV4-2, the J gene TRBJ2-7; D gene unclear. The CDR3 totals 14 residues. The V end lost 0 bases, the J end lost 6 bases, and 12 bases lay between the germline ends. Per germline, CDR1 LGHNA and CDR2 YNFKEQ. CDR3 nucleotides: TGTGCCAGCAGCCAAGATCGGATGACCTCCGAGCAGTACTTC. It codes for CASSQDRMTSEQYF.